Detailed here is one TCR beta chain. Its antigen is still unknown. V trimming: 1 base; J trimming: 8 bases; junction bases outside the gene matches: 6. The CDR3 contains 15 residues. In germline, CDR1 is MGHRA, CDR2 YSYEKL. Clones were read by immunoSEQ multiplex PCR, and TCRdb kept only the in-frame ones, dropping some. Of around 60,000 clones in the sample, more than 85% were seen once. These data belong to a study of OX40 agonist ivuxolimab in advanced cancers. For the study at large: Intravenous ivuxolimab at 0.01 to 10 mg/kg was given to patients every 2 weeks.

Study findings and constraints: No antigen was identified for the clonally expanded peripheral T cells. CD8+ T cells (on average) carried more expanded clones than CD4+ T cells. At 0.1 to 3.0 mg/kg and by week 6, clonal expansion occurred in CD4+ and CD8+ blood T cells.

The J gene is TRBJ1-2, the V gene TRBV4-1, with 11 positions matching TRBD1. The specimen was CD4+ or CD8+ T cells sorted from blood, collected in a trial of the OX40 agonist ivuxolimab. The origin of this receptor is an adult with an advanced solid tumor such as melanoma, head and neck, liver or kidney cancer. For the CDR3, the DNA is TGCGCCAGCAGCCAAGTTCAGGGGACAGGGGGAGGCTACACCTTC. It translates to CASSQVQGTGGGYTF.